Listed below are T cell receptor beta chains from one sample, sequenced in a study of T cells after yellow fever vaccination. TCRdb re-derived calls from the 5' RACE reads in MiXCR, one entry per CDR3 protein. The repertoire holds about 360,000 distinct CDR3 sequences, with roughly 6.2% as singletons. The source was PBMCs, collected 5 days after the yellow fever booster vaccination. The receptors here all came from a man between 25 and 39 years old who received the YFV17D yellow fever vaccine. Each CDR3 is given with its conserved first and last residue. Each record gives: clone size, D gene, CDR3 length, J gene, V gene, CDR3 DNA, CDR3 protein. The D gene is left open where the match is weak. Clone size, where shown, is once, few, many, or a class for clones that have expanded.

size: many
D: -
length: 12
J: TRBJ2-7
V: TRBV7-2
DNA: TGTGCCAGCAGCGAACCGTGGGGAAAGCAGTACTTC
CDR3: CASSEPWGKQYF

size: many
D: -
length: 14
J: TRBJ2-7
V: TRBV12-3/TRBV12-4
DNA: TGTGCCAGCAGTTTAAGTACTGGCGCCTACGAGCAGTACTTC
CDR3: CASSLSTGAYEQYF

size: few
D: -
length: 10
J: TRBJ1-1
V: TRBV29-1
DNA: TGCAGCGGTCAAAGTGCTGAAGCTTTCTTT
CDR3: CSGQSAEAFF

size: -
D: -
length: 15
J: TRBJ2-7
V: TRBV7-2
DNA: TGTGCCAGCACCCTTACCCCCCGCCAGGGAGACGAGCAGTACTTC
CDR3: CASTLTPRQGDEQYF

size: -
D: -
length: 15
J: TRBJ2-5
V: TRBV4-2
DNA: TGTGCCAGCAGCCAAGATACTAGCCGACAAGAGACCCAGTACTTC
CDR3: CASSQDTSRQETQYF

size: few
D: -
length: 15
J: TRBJ1-6
V: TRBV2
DNA: TGTGCCAGCAGCGGGCAGGGCCCCCTTAATTCACTCCTCCACTTT
CDR3: CASSGQGPLNSLLHF

size: few
D: TRBD2
length: 16
J: TRBJ2-7
V: TRBV5-4
DNA: TGTGCCAGCAGCTTGGATCCCGGGAGGGCGTCCTACGAGCAGTACTTC
CDR3: CASSLDPGRASYEQYF

size: -
D: -
length: 16
J: TRBJ1-1
V: TRBV5-1
DNA: TGCGCCAGCAGCCTATGGGGGTTGAGTACGGACGCTGAAGCTTTCTTT
CDR3: CASSLWGLSTDAEAFF

size: -
D: TRBD2
length: 15
J: TRBJ2-5
V: TRBV3-1
DNA: TGTGCCAGCAGCCAAGATCTAGCGGGGCGGGAGACCCAGTACTTC
CDR3: CASSQDLAGRETQYF

size: few
D: -
length: 12
J: TRBJ2-3
V: TRBV6-2/TRBV6-3
DNA: TGTGCCACCGGGGCCTTCACAGATACGCAGTATTTT
CDR3: CATGAFTDTQYF

size: -
D: -
length: 16
J: TRBJ2-5
V: TRBV10-3
DNA: TGTGCCATCAGTGAGCCGGGATTGGCAGGCCAAGAGACCCAGAACTTC
CDR3: CAISEPGLAGQETQNF

size: many
D: -
length: 14
J: TRBJ2-5
V: TRBV21-1
DNA: TGTGCCAGCAGCCCTAGTTGGGACCAAGAGACCCAGTACTTC
CDR3: CASSPSWDQETQYF

size: few
D: -
length: 13
J: TRBJ2-5
V: TRBV30
DNA: TGTGCCTGGAGTCTGGGGCTACAAGAGACCCAGTACTTC
CDR3: CAWSLGLQETQYF

size: many
D: -
length: 14
J: TRBJ1-2
V: TRBV12-3/TRBV12-4
DNA: TGTGCCAGCAGCCGACACGGGGGACTTTATGGCTACACCTTC
CDR3: CASSRHGGLYGYTF

size: few
D: TRBD1
length: 14
J: TRBJ2-4
V: TRBV2
DNA: TGTGCCAGCAGGGGGACAGTCTCCCAAAACATTCAGTACTTC
CDR3: CASRGTVSQNIQYF

size: many
D: -
length: 14
J: TRBJ1-4
V: TRBV7-9
DNA: TGTGCCAGCAGCTTGACAGCAACTAATGAAAAACTGTTTTTT
CDR3: CASSLTATNEKLFF

size: -
D: -
length: 16
J: TRBJ2-2
V: TRBV7-2
DNA: TGTGCCAGCAGCTTAGCCCCCTTGGAGTATACCGGGGAGCTGTTTTTT
CDR3: CASSLAPLEYTGELFF

size: few
D: -
length: 14
J: TRBJ2-2
V: TRBV6-2/TRBV6-3
DNA: TGTGCCAGCAGCTCACACGAGAACACCGGGGAGCTGTTTTTT
CDR3: CASSSHENTGELFF

size: few
D: TRBD2
length: 15
J: TRBJ2-3
V: TRBV20-1
DNA: TGCAGTGCCCAACTGCTAGCGGGAGGGGCAGATACGCAGTATTTT
CDR3: CSAQLLAGGADTQYF

size: few
D: -
length: 14
J: TRBJ2-5
V: TRBV5-4
DNA: TGTGCCAGCAGCTTACCTGGAGTTCTGGAGACCCAGTACTTC
CDR3: CASSLPGVLETQYF

size: few
D: -
length: 11
J: TRBJ1-1
V: TRBV7-2
DNA: TGTGCCAGCAGCTTAGAGGGCAGTGAAGGTTTT
CDR3: CASSLEGSEGF

size: many
D: -
length: 12
J: TRBJ1-2
V: TRBV29-1
DNA: TGCAGCGTTGGCCCAGAGATACGTGGCTACACCTTC
CDR3: CSVGPEIRGYTF

size: many
D: -
length: 16
J: TRBJ2-5
V: TRBV7-6
DNA: TGTGCCAGCAGCTTAGCCCCTGACGGTGGCCAAGAGACCCAGTACTTC
CDR3: CASSLAPDGGQETQYF

size: few
D: TRBD1
length: 13
J: TRBJ2-7
V: TRBV5-1
DNA: TGCGCCAGCAGCTCGGGACAGGTCTACGAGCAGTACTTC
CDR3: CASSSGQVYEQYF

size: many
D: -
length: 13
J: TRBJ1-1
V: TRBV20-1
DNA: TGCAGTGCTCGGACGGACATAATCACTGAAGCTTTCTTT
CDR3: CSARTDIITEAFF

size: many
D: -
length: 14
J: TRBJ2-2
V: TRBV18
DNA: TGTGCCAGCTCACCAAAACAGAACACCGGGGAGCTGTTTTTT
CDR3: CASSPKQNTGELFF

size: many
D: -
length: 13
J: TRBJ1-5
V: TRBV5-1
DNA: TGCGCCAGCAGCAGGGACGGTAATCAGCCCCAGCATTTT
CDR3: CASSRDGNQPQHF

size: -
D: -
length: 14
J: TRBJ1-6
V: TRBV28
DNA: TGTGCCAGCAGTTTTTCGACCGGAAATTCACCCCTCCACTTT
CDR3: CASSFSTGNSPLHF

size: few
D: -
length: 13
J: TRBJ1-2
V: TRBV12-3/TRBV12-4
DNA: TGTGCCAGCAGTCCAGACATCTTCTATGGCTACACCTTC
CDR3: CASSPDIFYGYTF

size: many
D: -
length: 17
J: TRBJ2-2
V: TRBV5-8
DNA: TGTGCCAGCAGCCCGGCTTGGGGGCGGACGAACACCGGGGAGCTGTTTTTT
CDR3: CASSPAWGRTNTGELFF

size: many
D: TRBD2
length: 13
J: TRBJ2-7
V: TRBV20-1
DNA: TGCAGTGCTCCGGGACTAGTGCCCTACGAGCAGTACTTC
CDR3: CSAPGLVPYEQYF

size: many
D: -
length: 15
J: TRBJ1-1
V: TRBV20-1
DNA: TGCAGTGCTAGAGGAGGGCAGGGGAGGGTGGCTGAAGCTTTCTTT
CDR3: CSARGGQGRVAEAFF

size: many
D: TRBD1
length: 15
J: TRBJ1-2
V: TRBV7-6
DNA: TGTGCCAGCAGCCAGCGGGACAGGGGAGACTATGGCTACACCTTC
CDR3: CASSQRDRGDYGYTF

size: few
D: TRBD1
length: 14
J: TRBJ2-5
V: TRBV20-1
DNA: TGCAGTGCTAGGGCGGGACAGGGAAGGGAGACCCAGTACTTC
CDR3: CSARAGQGRETQYF

size: few
D: -
length: 15
J: TRBJ2-3
V: TRBV20-1
DNA: TGCAGTGCTAGCCATGGTATAGGTACCCCAGATACGCAGTATTTT
CDR3: CSASHGIGTPDTQYF

size: many
D: TRBD2
length: 15
J: TRBJ2-2
V: TRBV12-3/TRBV12-4
DNA: TGTGCCAGCAGAGCTAGCGGGAAGGACACCGGGGAGCTGTTTTTT
CDR3: CASRASGKDTGELFF

size: many
D: -
length: 12
J: TRBJ2-1
V: TRBV5-1
DNA: TGCGCCAGCCGATCACCCACGGATGAGCAGTTCTTC
CDR3: CASRSPTDEQFF